This TCR beta chain emerged from a study of T cell clusters in autoimmune cytopenias. One tube held mixed TRB-A and TRB-B primer pools for touch-down PCR. With the multiplex PCR reads reprocessed, TCRdb shows one record per CDR3 protein and no DNA. This sample's clone table lists under 13,000 distinct CDR3 sequences. The germline V gene encodes CDR1 SGHTA and CDR2 FQGTGA. CDR3 length: 13 amino acids. In terms of frequency, this clonotype is medium-sized. Each sample's input was 250 ng genomic DNA, some 38,000 genome equivalents. These data also formed part of another study, on T cell repertoires in aging, cancer and after chemotherapy.

The source is a human donor in good health. Sequenced: peripheral blood. V is TRBV7-3 and J is TRBJ1-1. Here the CDR3 reads CASSRSFRTEAFF. Variable domain in full (rest from reference TRBV7-3 and TRBJ1-1): GAGVSQTPSNKVTEKGKYVELRCDPISGHTALYWYRQSLGQGPEFLIYFQGTGAADDSGLPNDRFFAVRPEGSVSTLKIQRTERGDSAVYLCASSRSFRTEAFFGQGTRLTVV.